This T cell receptor beta chain was recorded in a study of response to subunit inactivated influenza vaccine. Study results and caveats: Each seasonal influenza vaccination recruits few new T cells, the authors suggested.

TCRdb reprocessed the RT-PCR reads via MiXCR and lists one record per CDR3 protein. Of 280,000 or so distinct CDR3 sequences listed, roughly 22% were seen once; the top ten hold roughly 10%. Note on this clonotype: Its target is not known.

The CDR3 consists of 16 residues. Germline CDR1 MNHEY, CDR2 SVGAGI. Trimming removed 2 bases from V and 1 base from J, with 13 bases in between. The chain carries TRBV6-5 and TRBJ2-3; unclear D gene. The receptor comes from a man between 50 and 75 years old who received an inactivated influenza vaccine. This specimen consisted of PBMCs from blood, obtained less than 22 months after vaccination. CDR3: CASSYTKAARTDTQYF. The CDR3 nucleotides are TGTGCCAGCAGTTACACGAAGGCGGCCCGCACAGATACGCAGTATTTT.